This T cell receptor beta chain comes out of a study of cytomegalovirus exposure and HLA in healthy donors. Study results and caveats: Most TCR sequences showed up rarely, but some public TCRs showed up in many donors. Reports showed the classifier diagnosing cytomegalovirus status with high specificity and sensitivity.

The CDR3 covers 15 residues. V was trimmed by 4 bases and J by 1 base, leaving 11 bases between them. Germline CDR1 is SNHLY and CDR2 is FYNNEI. Only in-frame clones appear in the TCRdb table, and some are missing; sequencing was by immunoSEQ multiplex PCR. Here the sample spans 100,000 or so clones, about 95% being singletons. This clone has only a few counts. What it binds is not known. The J gene is TRBJ1-5, the V gene TRBV2, with a weak D call TRBD1 (5 bases). The receptor comes from a woman younger than 35 in good health and CMV-seronegative. Sequenced input: PBMCs. The CDR3 DNA follows: TGTGCCAGCAGTGGGGGCGGTGGAAGCAATCAGCCCCAGCATTTT. It is translated as CASSGGGGSNQPQHF.